Each of the 19 T cell receptor beta chains below was sequenced from the same sample in a study of shared clonotypes between healthy human individuals. TCRdb's copy holds only in-frame clones and misses some; the assay was immunoSEQ multiplex PCR. This sample has around 750,000 clones, with over 65% found just once. The specimen was memory CD4+ T cells sorted from blood. The subset denotes: CD45RA-negative fraction. The receptors derive from a woman aged 30 to 39 in good health.

The chain carries TRBV11-2 and TRBJ1-2, with 9 nucleotides matching TRBD1. The germline gives CDR1 SGHAT, CDR2 FQNNGV. With 3 bases clipped from V and 9 bases from J, the junction kept 5 bases outside the gene matches. The CDR3 spans 13 residues. For the CDR3, the DNA is TGTGCCAGCAGCTTGGGGACAGGGAGAAGCTACACCTTC. This encodes CASSLGTGRSYTF.

The chain links TRBV14 to TRBJ1-1; 8 nucleotides match TRBD1. This CDR3 region has 15 residues. The germline V gene has CDR1 SGHDN and CDR2 FVKESK. V trimming: 0 bases; J trimming: 9 bases; junction bases outside the gene matches: 9. CDR3 DNA: TGTGCCAGCAGCCAAGACCCGACAGGGGTGAGGAAAGCTTTCTTT. Translated, it gives CASSQDPTGVRKAFF.

The CDR3 spells CASSQTPGLAGEQYF. CDR3 nucleotide sequence: TGTGCCAGCAGTCAGACCCCGGGACTAGCGGGGGAGCAGTACTTC. This rearrangement joins TRBV28 to TRBJ2-7; 13 positions match TRBD2. The CDR3 sequence is 15 residues long. In germline, CDR1 is MDHEN, CDR2 SYDVKM. The junction had 8 bases not matched to a gene; V was cut back by 5 bases and J by 7 bases.

The chain recombines TRBV6-1 with TRBJ2-7; D is undetermined. Deletions cut 2 bases from V and 3 bases from J, with 11 bases between. The CDR3 contains 14 residues. CDR1 MNHNS and CDR2 SASEGT come from the germline V gene. In nucleotides, the CDR3 is TGTGCCAGCAGTGAATTCGGTGGAGTCTACGAGCAGTACTTC. As protein: CASSEFGGVYEQYF.

The gene calls are TRBV7-8 and TRBJ2-3; D may match TRBD1 or TRBD2 (6 bases each). CDR1 and CDR2 from the germline V gene are SGHVS and FQNEAQ. V shed 0 bases and J shed 7 bases, with 14 bases lying between them. This CDR3 region has 15 residues. CDR3 in amino acids: CASSLAGGAINTQYF. CDR3 sequence (DNA): TGTGCCAGCAGCTTAGCGGGGGGCGCCATAAATACGCAGTATTTT.

This chain connects TRBV27 to TRBJ1-5; D gene unclear. V dropped 4 bases and J dropped 3 bases, with 4 bases sitting between them. The CDR3 is 12 residues long. CDR1 is MNHEY and CDR2 is SMNVEV in the germline V gene (reference sequence). CDR3 nucleotide sequence: TGTGCCAGCAGTTCCCTCAATCAGCCCCAGCATTTT. It translates to CASSSLNQPQHF.

This sequence joins TRBV2 and TRBJ2-4, with a tentative D call TRBD1 (5 bases). From germline, CDR1 is SNHLY and CDR2 FYNNEI. Trimming left V 6 bases short and J 1 base short, with 16 bases between. CDR3 size: 16 residues. CDR3 protein: CASSARGTMAKNIQYF. The CDR3 DNA reads TGTGCCAGCAGCGCTAGGGGTACAATGGCCAAAAACATTCAGTACTTC.

To note about this clone: Other DNA sequences in the sample encode the same CDR3. The chain employs TRBV5-1 and TRBJ1-2, with D perhaps TRBD1 (6 bases). The germline V gene has CDR1 SGHRS and CDR2 YFSETQ. The CDR3 covers 15 residues. The V end lost 1 base, the J end lost 0 bases, and 10 bases lay between the germline ends. CDR3 nucleotides: TGCGCCAGCAGCTTGCTCAGGGGCCCTAACTATGGCTACACCTTC. Encoded protein: CASSLLRGPNYGYTF. The whole variable domain, filled in from reference TRBV5-1 and TRBJ1-2, reads KAGVTQTPRYLIKTRGQQVTLSCSPISGHRSVSWYQQTPGQGLQFLFEYFSETQRNKGNFPGRFSGRQFSNSRSEMNVSTLELGDSALYLCASSLLRGPNYGYTFGSGTRLTVV.

This clone came up once. The chain employs TRBV28 and TRBJ1-1, with D perhaps matching TRBD1 (5 bases). Germline CDR1 and CDR2: MDHEN and SYDVKM. V was shortened by 6 bases and J by 4 bases, with 15 bases between the two germline ends. The CDR3 covers 14 residues. The CDR3 spells CASRHRWGGTEAFF. DNA for the CDR3: TGTGCCAGCAGGCACCGGTGGGGGGGCACTGAAGCTTTCTTT.

V usage is TRBV6-6 and J usage is TRBJ2-7, with 10 bases identical to TRBD1. The ends lost 0 bases at V and 6 bases at J; junction bases unmatched: 5. The CDR3 runs to 15 residues. Germline V gene lookup returns CDR1 MNHNY and CDR2 SVGAGI (reference sequence). The CDR3, as DNA: TGTGCCAGCAGTTACTCACGACAGGGGGCGGGCGAGCAGTACTTC. It encodes CASSYSRQGAGEQYF.

This clone has only one observation. The chain couples TRBV6-4 to TRBJ2-1; D is uncertain. The CDR3 is made up of 15 amino acids. V shed 4 bases and J shed 0 bases, with 10 bases lying between them. Germline CDR1 is MRHNA and CDR2 is SNTAGT. The CDR3 DNA reads as TGTGCCAGCAGTGGCGAGGCGAGCTCCTACAATGAGCAGTTCTTC. Translating it yields CASSGEASSYNEQFF.

The chain has TRBV2 and TRBJ1-5; 11 nucleotides match TRBD1. V shed 3 bases and J 6 bases; nucleotides not matched to a gene: 7. The CDR3 length is 16 residues. CDR1 SNHLY and CDR2 FYNNEI come from the germline V gene. The CDR3 loop is CASSEGTGGRAQPQHF. CDR3 DNA: TGTGCCAGCAGTGAGGGGACAGGGGGAAGAGCTCAGCCCCAGCATTTT.

V gene TRBV7-9 combines with J gene TRBJ1-1, with D perhaps TRBD1 (6 bases). CDR1 and CDR2 (germline): SEHNR, FQNEAQ (reference sequence). The V gene lost 5 bases and the J gene lost 7 bases, with 14 bases spanning the gap. The CDR3 extends over 13 amino acids. The CDR3 bases are TGTGCCAGCAGCCAACAAATAGGGGGTGAAGCTTTCTTT. It codes for CASSQQIGGEAFF.

V is TRBV27 and J is TRBJ2-5; no definite D call. Germline values: CDR1 MNHEY, CDR2 SMNVEV (reference sequence). Trimming left V 8 bases short and J 3 bases short, with 7 bases between. The CDR3 runs 11 residues. The CDR3 reads CASRREETQYF. DNA for the CDR3: TGTGCCAGCCGCCGAGAAGAGACCCAGTACTTC.

The J gene is TRBJ2-7, the V gene TRBV29-1, with D unclear. The CDR3 spans 13 residues. Trimming pared 0 bases from V and 5 bases from J, leaving 11 bases between. Germline CDR1 is SQVTM and CDR2 is ANQGSEA. The CDR3 here is CSVEDVSIHEQYF. The CDR3 nucleotides read TGCAGCGTTGAAGATGTCAGCATCCACGAGCAGTACTTC.

The chain joins TRBV11-1 to TRBJ2-7; D remains ambiguous. From germline, CDR1 is SGHAT and CDR2 FQDESV (reference sequence). Deletions cut 4 bases from V and 3 bases from J, with 13 bases between. The CDR3 runs 14 residues. CDR3 DNA: TGTGCCAGCAGCTCCACCATAAACCACTACGAGCAGTACTTC. This sequence encodes CASSSTINHYEQYF.

The chain employs TRBV7-2 and TRBJ2-5, with TRBD2 matching 11 bases. Germline CDR1 is SGHTA and CDR2 is FQGNSA. The CDR3 has 16 amino acids. After removal of 5 bases from V and 5 bases from J, the junction contained 10 bases not matched to a gene. Here the CDR3 DNA reads TGTGCCAGCAGCACCAGACTAGCGGGAAATATGGAGACCCAGTACTTC. The encoded protein is CASSTRLAGNMETQYF.

For this clone: Other DNA sequences in the same sample also yield this CDR3. J is TRBJ2-5 and V is TRBV5-5, with D hard to call. The CDR3 extends over 13 amino acids. Germline V gives CDR1 SGHKS, CDR2 YYEKEE (reference sequence). Trimming removed 1 base at V and 2 bases at J, with 6 bases between. The CDR3 spells CASSLYSQETQYF. CDR3 nucleotides: TGTGCCAGCAGCTTGTACAGTCAAGAGACCCAGTACTTC.

The chain links TRBV14 to TRBJ1-1; D unresolved. Germline V gene lookup returns CDR1 SGHDN and CDR2 FVKESK. The CDR3 is made up of 13 amino acids. V lost 4 bases to trimming and J lost 5 bases, with 11 bases between them. The CDR3, as DNA: TGTGCCAGCAGCCTACATCCAGGAACTGAAGCTTTCTTT. Protein product: CASSLHPGTEAFF.